The 21 T cell receptor beta chains listed next were all sequenced from one sample in a study of T cell responses to AZD1222 COVID-19 vaccine. Sequencing was performed with immunoSEQ multiplex PCR; in TCRdb, only in-frame clones are kept and a portion is missing. The repertoire holds 120,000 or so clones, with around 90% as singletons. This material consisted of peripheral blood, taken on day 0 of AZD1222 vaccination. These receptors all come from an adult in good health.

The chain recombines TRBV27 with TRBJ2-1; TRBD1 might be the D (5 bases). Germline V gene sequence: CDR1 MNHEY, CDR2 SMNVEV (reference sequence). The CDR3 covers 16 residues. V gave up 4 bases and J gave up 2 bases, with 15 bases separating them. For the CDR3, the DNA is TGTGCCAGCAGTTCCTGGTCAGGGTGGACCTACAATGAGCAGTTCTTC. Amino acid sequence: CASSSWSGWTYNEQFF.

The chain has TRBV11-2 and TRBJ2-7; D is ambiguous. The CDR3 has 11 amino acids. With 5 bases removed from V and 2 bases from J, the gap between germline ends came to 4 bases. Germline V lookup: CDR1 SGHAT, CDR2 FQNNGV. CDR3 protein: CASSLTYEQYF. The CDR3 DNA reads TGTGCCAGCAGCCTTACCTACGAGCAGTACTTC.

This clone has only one observation. The V call is TRBV11-2, the J call TRBJ2-1; TRBD1 agrees at 10 bases. V gave up 5 bases and J gave up 4 bases; unmatched junction bases: 8. In germline, CDR1 is SGHAT, CDR2 FQNNGV. The CDR3 spans 16 residues. The CDR3 protein is CASSHTGTGAYNEQFF. CDR3 sequence (DNA): TGTGCCAGCAGCCACACCGGGACAGGGGCGTACAATGAGCAGTTCTTC. Full variable domain (missing parts from reference TRBV11-2 and TRBJ2-1): EAGVAQSPRYKIIEKRQSVAFWCNPISGHATLYWYQQILGQGPKLLIQFQNNGVVDDSQLPKDRFSAERLKGVDSTLKIQPAKLEDSAVYLCASSHTGTGAYNEQFFGPGTRLTVL.

This sequence joins TRBV11-2 and TRBJ2-7, with TRBD1 identical over 10 bases. V trimming: 2 bases; J trimming: 4 bases; junction bases outside the gene matches: 5. Per the germline V gene, CDR1 is SGHAT and CDR2 is FQNNGV. This CDR3 spans 15 amino acids. The CDR3 reads CASSLFPGQGYEQYF. As DNA, the CDR3 is TGTGCCAGCAGCTTATTTCCGGGACAGGGGTACGAGCAGTACTTC.

This clone was detected only once. The V gene is TRBV7-8, the J gene TRBJ2-7; TRBD1 aligns across 9 bases. V lost 6 bases and J lost 5; bases outside the gene matches: 8. Germline V lookup: CDR1 SGHVS, CDR2 FQNEAQ. The CDR3 has 14 residues. The CDR3 region has the DNA TGTGCCAGCAGAGACAGGGGGTATCTCCACGAGCAGTACTTC. Its protein product is CASRDRGYLHEQYF.

The chain recombines TRBV7-7 with TRBJ2-5; no definite D call. The V and J ends lost 1 base and 5 bases respectively, with 8 bases between them. Germline V gene sequence: CDR1 SSHAT, CDR2 FNYEAQ (reference sequence). The CDR3 has 13 amino acids. DNA for the CDR3: TGTGCCAGCAGCTTAGGTCAGGCGGAGACCCAGTACTTC. Its translation: CASSLGQAETQYF.

The V call is TRBV4-3, the J call TRBJ1-5; D uncertain. The CDR3 has 14 residues. Per the germline V gene, CDR1 is LGHNA and CDR2 is YSLEER. V was pared by 0 bases and J by 7 bases, with 10 bases between. CDR3: CASSQDLSGQPQHF. The CDR3 nucleotides read TGCGCCAGCAGCCAAGATCTCTCAGGACAGCCCCAGCATTTT.

This sequence joins TRBV12-2 and TRBJ1-2. TRBV12-2 is listed as a pseudogene. This CDR3 is built from 17 residues. For the CDR3, the DNA is TGTGCAAGTCGCTCAGGGACTTACCTTCTGTTTAACTATGGCTACACCTTC. It translates to CASRSGTYLLFNYGYTF.

The chain combines TRBV6-2 or TRBV6-3 with TRBJ1-1; D is undetermined. CDR3 size: 15 residues. The V end lost 1 base, the J end lost 0 bases, and 9 bases lay between the germline ends. Germline loops: CDR1 MNHEY, CDR2 SVGEGT. The DNA of the CDR3 is TGTGCCAGCAGTTACTTGGCGGGAATGAACACTGAAGCTTTCTTT. Translating gives CASSYLAGMNTEAFF.

In this sample, this clone turned up once. The V and J genes are TRBV10-3 and TRBJ1-1; D might be TRBD1 (6 bases). Germline CDR1 reads ENHRY; CDR2 reads SYGVKD. V shed 0 bases and J shed 7 bases, with 12 bases lying between them. CDR3 length equals 14 residues. The CDR3 region is CAISESGGGSEAFF. The CDR3 coding sequence is TGTGCCATCAGTGAGTCAGGAGGGGGTAGTGAAGCTTTCTTT.

The sample holds a few counts of this clone. CDR3: CASSYSFGELFF. CDR3 nucleotides: TGTGCCAGCAGTTACTCGTTCGGGGAGCTGTTTTTT. This chain links TRBV6-5 with TRBJ2-2; D uncertain. The CDR3 covers 12 residues. Trimming left V 0 bases short and J 7 bases short, with 3 bases between. Germline lookup yields CDR1 MNHEY and CDR2 SVGAGI.

The rearrangement links TRBV18 to TRBJ1-3, with a weak D call TRBD1 (6 bases). V lost 2 bases and J lost 5, with 13 bases in between. The germline CDR1 and CDR2 sequences are KGHSH and LQKENI. The CDR3 totals 15 residues. The CDR3 protein is CASSPSQGPRNTIYF. In nucleotides, the CDR3 is TGTGCCAGCTCACCAAGTCAGGGGCCACGAAACACCATATATTTT. Full variable domain (rest looked up from reference TRBV18 and TRBJ1-3): NAGVMQNPRHLVRRRGQEARLRCSPMKGHSHVYWYRQLPEEGLKFMVYLQKENIIDESGMPKERFSAEFPKEGPSILRIQQVVRGDSAAYFCASSPSQGPRNTIYFGEGSWLTVV.

CDR3 coding DNA: TGTGCCAGTAGGAGACTACAGGGGGCCCCCCCCACAGATACGCAGTATTTT. Residues: CASRRLQGAPPTDTQYF. The chain links TRBV19 to TRBJ2-3; 9 bases map to TRBD1. Germline V gene lookup returns CDR1 LNHDA and CDR2 SQIVND (reference sequence). V lost 6 bases and J lost 2; bases outside the gene matches: 12. The CDR3 consists of 17 residues.

The chain combines TRBV29-1 with TRBJ2-7; 7 bases are a match to TRBD1. The germline CDR1 and CDR2 sequences are SQVTM and ANQGSEA. The CDR3 totals 16 residues. V lost 1 base to trimming and J lost 3 bases; unmatched junction nucleotides: 12. The CDR3 nucleotides read TGCAGCGTTGAAGCGGCAAGCTACAGGGGCCGCTACGAGCAGTACTTC. This encodes CSVEAASYRGRYEQYF.

The V gene is TRBV7-9, the J gene TRBJ1-1; D is undetermined. The V end was cut by 1 base, the J end by 2 bases, with 8 bases between. This CDR3 has 14 amino acids. Per germline, CDR1 SEHNR and CDR2 FQNEAQ (reference sequence). The CDR3 region is CASSLVAGNTEAFF. The CDR3 DNA reads TGTGCCAGCAGCTTAGTTGCGGGAAACACTGAAGCTTTCTTT.

For the CDR3, the DNA is TGTGCCAGCAGTGAAGGTAGCGGGGTCCTCCAGAACACCGGGGAGCTGTTTTTT. Translating it yields CASSEGSGVLQNTGELFF. The genes are TRBV6-1 and TRBJ2-2; 8 bases fit TRBD2. J gave up 1 base and V 1 base, and 8 bases lay outside the gene matches. The CDR3 sequence is 18 residues long. Germline CDR1 reads MNHNS; CDR2 reads SASEGT.

The chain is built from TRBV7-8 and TRBJ1-6; a weak D match, TRBD1 (5 bases). Germline V lookup: CDR1 SGHVS, CDR2 FQNEAQ. This CDR3 is 16 amino acids long. The ends were cut back, 5 bases at V and 1 base at J, with 12 bases in the middle. CDR3 region: CASSPDGTSYNSPLHF. The CDR3 DNA reads TGTGCCAGCAGCCCAGATGGGACTTCCTATAATTCACCCCTCCACTTT.

The chain couples TRBV2 to TRBJ2-3; 10 bases align to TRBD2. CDR1 is SNHLY and CDR2 is FYNNEI in the germline V gene. Unmatched junction bases numbered 8, after V lost 2 bases and J lost 15 bases. The CDR3 is 13 residues long. The DNA of the CDR3 is TGTGCCAGCAGTGAATCGGCTAGCGGGGGAGGTTATTTT. Translation gives CASSESASGGGYF.

This clone turned up a few times. V gene TRBV7-9 combines with J gene TRBJ2-1; TRBD2 matches 9 bases. CDR1 SEHNR and CDR2 FQNEAQ come from the germline V gene (reference sequence). CDR3 size: 15 residues. V shed 7 bases and J 8 bases; nucleotides not matched to a gene: 12. This chain's CDR3 is CASIWAGGPVDEQFF. CDR3 DNA: TGTGCCAGCATTTGGGCGGGGGGGCCCGTAGATGAGCAGTTCTTC.

The rearrangement joins TRBV10-3 to TRBJ2-7; TRBD1 matches 11 bases. The CDR3 covers 14 residues. The V segment lost 7 bases and the J segment 3 bases; nucleotides outside the gene matches: 5. Germline lookup yields CDR1 ENHRY and CDR2 SYGVKD. CDR3 bases: TGTGCCATCATGGTGGACAGGGGGCTCTACGAGCAGTACTTC. Translation: CAIMVDRGLYEQYF.

V usage is TRBV12-3 or TRBV12-4 and J usage is TRBJ2-1; D may be TRBD2 (6 bases). V shed 7 bases and J shed 10 bases, with 14 bases lying between them. This CDR3 has 12 amino acids. The CDR3 DNA sequence: TGTGCCAGCACCGGCGGCGGGGAGGAGCAGTTCTTC. As protein: CASTGGGEEQFF.